This T cell receptor (beta chain) was identified during a study of T cells expressing NK-cell markers. Turning to the study itself: Each TCR beta repertoire originated in sorted T cells that were CD3+CD56+NKG2C+, CD3+CD56+NKG2C- or CD3+CD56-NKG2C+. The eight sequenced donors comprised seven who were HCMV-seropositive and one who was seronegative.

Each CDR3 protein gets one entry in TCRdb, which reprocessed the 5' RACE reads and gives no DNA. This sample's table reports 400,000 to 550,000 distinct CDR3 sequences. For this clonotype: Its antigen remains unknown.

Study results and caveats: Expanded NKG2C+ T cell clones had unclear HCMV specificity. Where several donors were concerned, these clonotypes also led the CD3+CD56-NKG2C+ fraction.

Germline V gene lookup returns CDR1 MNHEY and CDR2 SVGEGT. There are 17 residues in the CDR3. Sequencing was carried out using blood T cells: a sorted CD56 or NKG2C T cell subset, CD4+ or CD8+ T cells, or bulk PBMC T cells (not recorded which). This receptor was obtained from a woman between 18 and 70 years old in good health. The chain has TRBV6-2 or TRBV6-3 and TRBJ1-5; TCRdb reports TRBD1, a call that lacks DNA to check it against. CDR3 loop: CASRLTGTVKQDQPQHF.